Shown below are 18 T cell receptor beta chains from a single sample sequenced in a study of blood T cell repertoires in COVID-19 (TCRdb year 2020). Receptors were amplified or captured by the immunoSEQ multiplex PCR assay. TCRdb holds this immuneACCESS table with in-frame rearrangements only. Some clones are missing; in checked studies, unresolved V genes explain under half, and the rest has no known cause. This sample lists about 180,000 clones; about 81% were detected once. Together, the top ten hold 12% of the sample. Sequenced input: peripheral blood. The receptors originated from a woman older than 75 with COVID-19, enrolled during active disease.

The V gene is TRBV15, the J gene TRBJ1-4, with 9 bases identical to TRBD1. The length of the CDR3 is 15 residues. CDR1 LNHNV and CDR2 YYDKDF come from the germline V gene (reference sequence). The junction had 14 bases not matched to a gene; V was cut back by 8 bases and J by 10 bases. CDR3 bases: TGTGCCACCGGGCAGGGACTACAGGGGGCTGGAAAACTGTTTTTT. It encodes CATGQGLQGAGKLFF.

V gene TRBV5-4 combines with J gene TRBJ1-1; possible D gene TRBD1, 5 bases. The V end lost 1 base, the J end lost 5 bases, and 12 bases lay between the germline ends. The CDR3 length is 14 residues. Germline V gene data show CDR1 as SGHNT and CDR2 as YYREEE (reference sequence). The CDR3 DNA reads TGTGCCAGCAGCTTGAAAAGGGGAGGGACTGAAGCTTTCTTT. This translates into CASSLKRGGTEAFF.

The chain uses TRBV19 and TRBJ2-1; 11 positions match TRBD2. The CDR3 contains 16 residues. Unmatched junction bases numbered 6, after V lost 6 bases and J lost 2 bases. CDR1 and CDR2 (germline): LNHDA, SQIVND (reference sequence). The CDR3 reads CASRITSGSAYNEQFF. The DNA of the CDR3 is TGTGCCAGTAGGATTACTAGCGGGAGCGCCTACAATGAGCAGTTCTTC.

The chain recombines TRBV24-1 with TRBJ2-7; 7 bases fit TRBD1. The ends lost 4 bases at V and 2 bases at J; junction bases unmatched: 4. Germline-derived CDR1 and CDR2 are KGHDR and SFDVKD. The CDR3 spans 14 residues. CDR3 loop: CATSEDRNPYEQYF. The CDR3 DNA is TGTGCCACCAGTGAGGACAGGAATCCCTACGAGCAGTACTTC.

V is TRBV6-5 and J is TRBJ1-4, with 8 bases identical to TRBD1. The V gene's germline CDR1 is MNHEY and CDR2 SVGAGI. V trimming: 10 bases; J trimming: 8 bases; junction bases outside the gene matches: 9. This CDR3 has 13 amino acids. In DNA form, the CDR3 reads TGTGCCACCGACAGGGGAAGGGAGGAAAAACTGTTTTTT. This codes for CATDRGREEKLFF.

The V call is TRBV5-1, the J call TRBJ2-2; TRBD2 aligns across 10 bases. This CDR3 is 16 amino acids long. V trimming: 3 bases; J trimming: 1 base; junction bases outside the gene matches: 3. Germline V CDR1 and CDR2: SGHRS, YFSETQ. Written as DNA, the CDR3 is TGCGCCAGCAGCTACGCTAGCGGGGGGAACACCGGGGAGCTGTTTTTT. Residues: CASSYASGGNTGELFF.

The chain combines TRBV27 with TRBJ1-1; the D gene is possibly TRBD1 (6 bases). Germline CDR1 is MNHEY and CDR2 is SMNVEV (reference sequence). This CDR3 comprises 13 residues. The V end lost 5 bases, the J end lost 11 bases, and 18 bases lay between the germline ends. The CDR3 region is CASSPTPAGDAFF. In DNA form, the CDR3 reads TGTGCCAGCAGTCCAACCCCTGCAGGGGACGCTTTCTTT.

This clone has a single count. This chain joins TRBV12-3 or TRBV12-4 and TRBJ1-2, with D perhaps TRBD1 (5 bases). The CDR3 is 12 residues long. V lost 3 bases, J lost 12 bases, and 14 bases lay in between. CDR3 bases: TGTGCCAGCAGTTTGGGTGGGGCCACGAACACCTTC. Translation: CASSLGGATNTF.

This chain connects TRBV6-5 to TRBJ1-1; perhaps TRBD1 as D (5 bases). Germline CDR1 is MNHEY and CDR2 is SVGAGI. The CDR3 consists of 15 residues. Trimming cost V 3 bases and J 1 base, with 12 bases left between them. CDR3 region: CASSYLQRGNTEAFF. CDR3 in DNA: TGTGCCAGCAGTTATCTGCAAAGGGGGAACACTGAAGCTTTCTTT.

This clone came up a few times. The V call is TRBV6-1, the J call TRBJ1-5; D is perhaps TRBD1 (5 bases). Germline V gives CDR1 MNHNS, CDR2 SASEGT. Between the trimmed V and J ends, which lost 3 bases and 6 bases, there was a span of 15 bases. This CDR3 region has 15 residues. The CDR3 loop reads CASSEGWDLSQPQHF. The CDR3 DNA follows: TGTGCCAGCAGTGAGGGTTGGGACTTAAGTCAGCCCCAGCATTTT.

This clone was picked up a small number of times. V is TRBV19 and J is TRBJ2-2; D might be TRBD2 (6 bases). V was clipped by 3 bases and J by 4 bases, with 9 bases between them. Germline V lookup: CDR1 LNHDA, CDR2 SQIVND (reference sequence). CDR3 size: 14 residues. CDR3 amino acids: CASSMTSFTGELFF. The CDR3 nucleotides are TGTGCCAGTAGTATGACTAGTTTCACCGGGGAGCTGTTTTTT.

The V gene is TRBV6-2 or TRBV6-3, the J gene TRBJ2-1, with D possibly being TRBD2 (5 bases). Germline V gives CDR1 MNHEY, CDR2 SVGEGT. The ends were cut back, 2 bases at V and 0 bases at J, with 11 bases in the middle. CDR3 length: 16 residues. The CDR3 region is CASSYPAVVSYNEQFF. The DNA for the CDR3 is TGTGCCAGCAGTTACCCAGCGGTGGTCTCCTACAATGAGCAGTTCTTC.

The gene calls are TRBV2 and TRBJ2-7, with TRBD1 identical over 9 bases. With 5 bases clipped from V and 4 bases from J, the junction kept 6 bases outside the gene matches. The CDR3 loop spans 14 amino acids. Germline CDR1 SNHLY, CDR2 FYNNEI. CDR3: CASSTTGGRYEQYF. Written as DNA, the CDR3 is TGTGCCAGCAGTACGACAGGGGGTAGGTACGAGCAGTACTTC.

V is TRBV2 and J is TRBJ1-4, with a tentative D call TRBD1 (5 bases). Germline V gene sequence: CDR1 SNHLY, CDR2 FYNNEI. The V and J ends lost 6 bases and 3 bases respectively, with 14 bases between them. The length of the CDR3 is 15 residues. CDR3 sequence: CASSVQGLPNEKLFF. CDR3 sequence (DNA): TGTGCCAGCAGCGTTCAGGGACTACCTAATGAAAAACTGTTTTTT. Filled out from reference TRBV2 and TRBJ1-4, the complete variable domain reads EPEVTQTPSHQVTQMGQEVILRCVPISNHLYFYWYRQILGQKVEFLVSFYNNEISEKSEIFDDQFSVERPDGSNFTLKIRSTKLEDSAMYFCASSVQGLPNEKLFFGSGTQLSVL.

The chain is built from TRBV24-1 and TRBJ2-3; a weak D match, TRBD1 (7 bases). The V gene's germline CDR1 is KGHDR and CDR2 SFDVKD. CDR3 length equals 12 residues. Trimming cost V 9 bases and J 3 bases, with 9 bases left between them. CDR3 bases: TGTGCCACCCAGGGGGGTACAGATACGCAGTATTTT. Translating gives CATQGGTDTQYF.

The chain links TRBV6-5 to TRBJ1-5; weak D call: TRBD1 (6 bases). The ends were cut back, 5 bases at V and 4 bases at J, with 12 bases in the middle. CDR1 and CDR2 from the germline V gene are MNHEY and SVGAGI. The CDR3 covers 14 residues. CDR3 bases: TGTGCCAGCAGTCCACAGGGCTTTAATCAGCCCCAGCATTTT. Translated: CASSPQGFNQPQHF.

CDR3 residues: CASSLVGGSEQFF. CDR3 nucleotides: TGCGCCAGCAGCTTGGTCGGGGGAAGTGAGCAGTTCTTC. This rearrangement joins TRBV5-1 to TRBJ2-1, with a tentative D call TRBD2 (6 bases). Trimming pared 0 bases from V and 9 bases from J, leaving 10 bases between. This CDR3 is built from 13 residues. Germline loops: CDR1 SGHRS, CDR2 YFSETQ.

V usage is TRBV3-1 (or the pseudogene TRBV3-2) and J usage is TRBJ2-1, with D perhaps TRBD2 (5 bases). This CDR3 is built from 16 residues. V shed 4 bases and J shed 2 bases, with 15 bases lying between them. CDR1 and CDR2 from the germline V gene are LGHDT and YNNKEL (reference sequence). This chain's CDR3 is CASSPQGWETYNEQFF. The CDR3, as DNA: TGTGCCAGCAGCCCCCAAGGGTGGGAGACCTACAATGAGCAGTTCTTC.